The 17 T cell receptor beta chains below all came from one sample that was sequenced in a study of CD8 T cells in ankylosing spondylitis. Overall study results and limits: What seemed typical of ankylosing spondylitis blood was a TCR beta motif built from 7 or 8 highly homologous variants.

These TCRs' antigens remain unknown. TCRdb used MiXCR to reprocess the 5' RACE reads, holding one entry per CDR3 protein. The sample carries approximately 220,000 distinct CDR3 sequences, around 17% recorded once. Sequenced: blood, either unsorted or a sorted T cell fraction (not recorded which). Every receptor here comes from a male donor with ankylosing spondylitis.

The CDR3 loop is CASSWEGNEQFF. DNA of the CDR3: TGTGCCAGCAGCTGGGAGGGGAATGAGCAGTTCTTC. The V call is TRBV4-2, the J call TRBJ2-1; 7 bases map to TRBD2. Unmatched junction bases numbered 2, after V lost 5 bases and J lost 7 bases. The germline CDR1 and CDR2 sequences are LGHNA and YNFKEQ. This CDR3 is built from 12 residues.

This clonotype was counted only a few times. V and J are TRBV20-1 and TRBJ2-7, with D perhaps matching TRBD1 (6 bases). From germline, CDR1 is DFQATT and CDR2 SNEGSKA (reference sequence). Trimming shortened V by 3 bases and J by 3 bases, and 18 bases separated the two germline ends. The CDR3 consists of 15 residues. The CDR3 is CSASGEWDKSYEQYF. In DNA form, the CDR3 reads TGCAGTGCTAGTGGGGAATGGGACAAAAGCTACGAGCAGTACTTC.

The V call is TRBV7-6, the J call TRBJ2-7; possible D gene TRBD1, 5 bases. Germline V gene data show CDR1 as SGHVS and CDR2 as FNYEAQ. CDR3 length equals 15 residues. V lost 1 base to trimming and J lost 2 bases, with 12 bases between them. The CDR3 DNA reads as TGTGCCAGCAGCTTAGGAGCAGGGCAGCCCTACGAGCAGTACTTC. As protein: CASSLGAGQPYEQYF.

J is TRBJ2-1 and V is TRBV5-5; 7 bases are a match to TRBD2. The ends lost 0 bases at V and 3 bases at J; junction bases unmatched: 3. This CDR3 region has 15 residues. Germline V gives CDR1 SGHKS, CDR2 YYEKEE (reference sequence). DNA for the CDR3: TGTGCCAGCAGCTTGGACGGGGACTACTACAATGAGCAGTTCTTC. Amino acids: CASSLDGDYYNEQFF.

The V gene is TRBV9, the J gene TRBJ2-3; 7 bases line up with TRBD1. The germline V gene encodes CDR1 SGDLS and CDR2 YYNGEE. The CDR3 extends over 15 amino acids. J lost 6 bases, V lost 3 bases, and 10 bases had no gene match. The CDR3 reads CASSGYRGQYDTQYF. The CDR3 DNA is TGTGCCAGCAGCGGATACAGGGGCCAATATGATACGCAGTATTTT.

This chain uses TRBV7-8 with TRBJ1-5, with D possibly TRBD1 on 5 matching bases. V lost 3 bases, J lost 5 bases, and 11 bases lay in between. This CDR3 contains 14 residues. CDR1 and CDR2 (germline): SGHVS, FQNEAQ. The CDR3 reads CASSLGDYDQPQHF. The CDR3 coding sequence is TGTGCCAGCAGCTTGGGGGACTACGATCAGCCCCAGCATTTT.

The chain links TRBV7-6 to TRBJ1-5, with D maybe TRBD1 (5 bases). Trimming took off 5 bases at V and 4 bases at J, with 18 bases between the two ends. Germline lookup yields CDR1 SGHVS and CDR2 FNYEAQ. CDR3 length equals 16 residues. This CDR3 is CASSPGPLGVNQPQHF. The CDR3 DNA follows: TGTGCCAGCAGCCCGGGACCGCTTGGGGTGAATCAGCCCCAGCATTTT.

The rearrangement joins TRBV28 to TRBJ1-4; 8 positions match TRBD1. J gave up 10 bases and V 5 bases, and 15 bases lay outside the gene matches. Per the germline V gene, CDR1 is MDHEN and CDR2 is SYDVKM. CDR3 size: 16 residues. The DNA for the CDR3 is TGTGCCAGCAGTCCAGACAGGGGCCCAGGGAGTGGAAAACTGTTTTTT. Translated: CASSPDRGPGSGKLFF.

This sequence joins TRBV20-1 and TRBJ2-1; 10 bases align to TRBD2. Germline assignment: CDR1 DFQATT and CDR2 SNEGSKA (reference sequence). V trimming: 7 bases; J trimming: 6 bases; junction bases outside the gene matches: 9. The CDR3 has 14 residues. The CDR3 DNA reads TGCAGTGTCCTAGCGGGAGAAGTAATCAATGAGCAGTTCTTC. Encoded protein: CSVLAGEVINEQFF.

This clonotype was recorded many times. The CDR3 region has the DNA TGTGCCAGCAGCTTAGACGGGACTAGCTTCGGGGAGACCCAGTACTTC. Amino acid sequence: CASSLDGTSFGETQYF. The rearrangement uses TRBV7-6 and TRBJ2-5; 9 bases are shared with TRBD2. V dropped 1 base and J dropped 5; count of bases not matched to a gene: 8. Germline assignment: CDR1 SGHVS and CDR2 FNYEAQ. This CDR3 comprises 16 residues.

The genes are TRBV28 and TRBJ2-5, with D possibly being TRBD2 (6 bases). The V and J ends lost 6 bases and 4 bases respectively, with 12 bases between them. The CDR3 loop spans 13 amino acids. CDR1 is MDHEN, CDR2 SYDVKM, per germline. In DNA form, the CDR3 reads TGTGCCAGCAGCTCAGGGACTCGAGAGACCCAGTACTTC. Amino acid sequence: CASSSGTRETQYF.

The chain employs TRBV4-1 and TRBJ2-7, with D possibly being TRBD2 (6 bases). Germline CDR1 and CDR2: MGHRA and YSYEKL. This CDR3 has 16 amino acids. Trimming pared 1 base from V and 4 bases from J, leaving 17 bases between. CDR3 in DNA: TGCGCCAGCAGCCAAGCTACTGGAGGGAGGTCTTACGAGCAGTACTTC. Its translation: CASSQATGGRSYEQYF.

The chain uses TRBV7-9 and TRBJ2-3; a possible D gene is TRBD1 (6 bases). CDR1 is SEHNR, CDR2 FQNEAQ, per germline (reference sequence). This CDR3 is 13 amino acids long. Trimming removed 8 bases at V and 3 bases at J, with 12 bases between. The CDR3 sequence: CASAERGTDTQYF. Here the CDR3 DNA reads TGTGCCAGCGCGGAGAGGGGGACAGATACGCAGTATTTT.

CDR3 nucleotides: TGTGCCAGCAGTTACTCTAACCACTACGAGCAGTACTTC. This encodes CASSYSNHYEQYF. This chain links TRBV6-5 with TRBJ2-7; no definite D call. Between the trimmed V and J ends, which lost 0 bases and 3 bases, there was a span of 6 bases. The germline V gene has CDR1 MNHEY and CDR2 SVGAGI. This CDR3 spans 13 amino acids.

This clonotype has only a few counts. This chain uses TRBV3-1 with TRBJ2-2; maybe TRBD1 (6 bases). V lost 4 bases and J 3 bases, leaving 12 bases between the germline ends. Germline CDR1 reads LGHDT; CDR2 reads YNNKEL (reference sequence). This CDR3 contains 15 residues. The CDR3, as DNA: TGTGCCAGCAGCCCTGACACAGGGTACACCGGGGAGCTGTTTTTT. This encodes CASSPDTGYTGELFF.

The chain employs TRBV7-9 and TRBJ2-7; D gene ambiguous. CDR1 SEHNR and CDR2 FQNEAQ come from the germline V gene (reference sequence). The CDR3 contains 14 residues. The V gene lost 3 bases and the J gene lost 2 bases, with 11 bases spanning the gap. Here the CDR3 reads CASSFPDKAYEQYF. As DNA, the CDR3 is TGTGCCAGCAGCTTCCCCGATAAAGCCTACGAGCAGTACTTC.

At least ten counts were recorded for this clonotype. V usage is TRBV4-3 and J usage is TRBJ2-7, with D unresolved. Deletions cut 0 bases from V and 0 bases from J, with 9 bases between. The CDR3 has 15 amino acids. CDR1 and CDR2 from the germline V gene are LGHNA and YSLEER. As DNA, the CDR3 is TGCGCCAGCAGCCAAGATTTGGACGCCTCCTACGAGCAGTACTTC. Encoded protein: CASSQDLDASYEQYF.